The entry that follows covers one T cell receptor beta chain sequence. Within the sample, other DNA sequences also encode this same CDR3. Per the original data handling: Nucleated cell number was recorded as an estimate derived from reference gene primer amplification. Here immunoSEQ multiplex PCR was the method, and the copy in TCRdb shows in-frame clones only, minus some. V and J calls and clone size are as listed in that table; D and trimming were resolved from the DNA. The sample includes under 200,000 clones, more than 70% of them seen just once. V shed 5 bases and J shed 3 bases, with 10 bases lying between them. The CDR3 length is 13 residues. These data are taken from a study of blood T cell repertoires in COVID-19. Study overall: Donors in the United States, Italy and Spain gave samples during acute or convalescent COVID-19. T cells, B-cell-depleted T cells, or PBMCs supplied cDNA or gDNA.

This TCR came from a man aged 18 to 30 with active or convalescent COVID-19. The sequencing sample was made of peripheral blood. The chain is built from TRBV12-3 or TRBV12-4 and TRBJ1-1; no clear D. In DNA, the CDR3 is TGTGCCAGCAGTCTTGACCGGGACACTGAAGCTTTCTTT. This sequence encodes CASSLDRDTEAFF.